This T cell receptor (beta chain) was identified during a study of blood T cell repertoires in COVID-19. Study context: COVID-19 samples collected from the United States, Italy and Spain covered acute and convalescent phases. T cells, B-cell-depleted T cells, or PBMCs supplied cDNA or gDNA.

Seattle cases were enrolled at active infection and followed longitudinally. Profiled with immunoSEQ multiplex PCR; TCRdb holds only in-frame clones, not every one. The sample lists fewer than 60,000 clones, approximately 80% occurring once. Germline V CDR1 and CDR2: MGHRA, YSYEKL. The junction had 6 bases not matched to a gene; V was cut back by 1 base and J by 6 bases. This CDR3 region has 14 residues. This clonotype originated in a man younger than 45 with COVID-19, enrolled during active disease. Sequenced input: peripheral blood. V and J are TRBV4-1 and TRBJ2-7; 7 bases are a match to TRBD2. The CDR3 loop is CASSQVSGNSEQYF. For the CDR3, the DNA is TGCGCCAGCAGCCAAGTGAGCGGGAACAGCGAGCAGTACTTC.